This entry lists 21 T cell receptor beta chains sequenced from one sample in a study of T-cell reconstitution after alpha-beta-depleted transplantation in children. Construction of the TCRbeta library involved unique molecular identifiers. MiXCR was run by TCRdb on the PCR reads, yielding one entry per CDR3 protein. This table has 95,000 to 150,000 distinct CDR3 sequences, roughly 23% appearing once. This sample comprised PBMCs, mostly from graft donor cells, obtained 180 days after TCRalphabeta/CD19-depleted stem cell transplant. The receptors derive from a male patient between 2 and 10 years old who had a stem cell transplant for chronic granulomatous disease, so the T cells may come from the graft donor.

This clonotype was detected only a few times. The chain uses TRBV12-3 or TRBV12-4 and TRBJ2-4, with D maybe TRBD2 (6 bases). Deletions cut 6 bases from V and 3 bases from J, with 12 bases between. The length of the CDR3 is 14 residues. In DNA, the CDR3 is TGTGCCAGCAGGGTGGAGGGAGTCAAAAACATTCAGTACTTC. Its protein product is CASRVEGVKNIQYF.

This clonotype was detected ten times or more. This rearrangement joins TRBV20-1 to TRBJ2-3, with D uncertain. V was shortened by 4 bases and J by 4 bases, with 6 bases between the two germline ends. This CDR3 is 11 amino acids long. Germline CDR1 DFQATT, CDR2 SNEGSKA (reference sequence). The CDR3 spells CSATRADTQYF. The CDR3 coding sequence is TGCAGTGCTACAAGAGCAGATACGCAGTATTTT.

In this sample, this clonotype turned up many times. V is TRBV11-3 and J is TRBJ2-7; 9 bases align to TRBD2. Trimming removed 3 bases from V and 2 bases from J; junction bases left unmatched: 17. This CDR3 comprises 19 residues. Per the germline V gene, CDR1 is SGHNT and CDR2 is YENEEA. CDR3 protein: CASSLFSLAGPWKPYEQYF. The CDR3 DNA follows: TGTGCCAGCAGCTTGTTCTCGCTAGCGGGGCCATGGAAACCCTACGAGCAGTACTTC.

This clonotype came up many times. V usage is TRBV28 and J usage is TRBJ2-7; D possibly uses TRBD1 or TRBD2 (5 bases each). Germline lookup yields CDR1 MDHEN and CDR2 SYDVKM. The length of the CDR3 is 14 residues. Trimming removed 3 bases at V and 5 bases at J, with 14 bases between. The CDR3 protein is CASSLWGSNHEQYF. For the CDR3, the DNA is TGTGCCAGCAGTTTGTGGGGGAGCAACCACGAGCAGTACTTC.

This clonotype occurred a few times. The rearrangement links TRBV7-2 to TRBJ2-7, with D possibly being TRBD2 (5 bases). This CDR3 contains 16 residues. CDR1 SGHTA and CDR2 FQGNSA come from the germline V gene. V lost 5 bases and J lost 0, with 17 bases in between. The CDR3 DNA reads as TGTGCCAGCAGCCGGAAGGGCGGGCACGTCTCCTACGAGCAGTACTTC. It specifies CASSRKGGHVSYEQYF.

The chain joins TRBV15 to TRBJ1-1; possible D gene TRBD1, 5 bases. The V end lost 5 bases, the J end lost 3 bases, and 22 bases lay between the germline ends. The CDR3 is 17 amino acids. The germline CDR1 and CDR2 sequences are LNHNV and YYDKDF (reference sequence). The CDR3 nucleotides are TGTGCCACCAGCCCCCGAATTATCTCTCGGGGGGACACTGAAGCTTTCTTT. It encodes CATSPRIISRGDTEAFF.

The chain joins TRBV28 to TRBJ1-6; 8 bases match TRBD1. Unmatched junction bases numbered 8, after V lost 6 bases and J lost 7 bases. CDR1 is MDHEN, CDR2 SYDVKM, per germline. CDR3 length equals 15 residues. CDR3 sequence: CASSLGQGDNSPLHF. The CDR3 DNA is TGTGCCAGCAGCCTTGGACAGGGTGACAATTCACCCCTCCACTTT.

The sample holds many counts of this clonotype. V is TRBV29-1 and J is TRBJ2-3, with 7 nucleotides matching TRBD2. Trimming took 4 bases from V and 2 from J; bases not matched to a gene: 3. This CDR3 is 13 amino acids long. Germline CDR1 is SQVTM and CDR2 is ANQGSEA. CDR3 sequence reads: CSVAGRNTDTQYF. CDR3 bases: TGCAGCGTTGCCGGGAGGAACACAGATACGCAGTATTTT.

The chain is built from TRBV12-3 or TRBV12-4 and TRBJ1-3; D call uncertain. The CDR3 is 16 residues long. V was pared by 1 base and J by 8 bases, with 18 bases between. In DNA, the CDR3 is TGTGCCAGCAGTTTAGTCCTCGTGGTTGGGGTTGACACCATATATTTT. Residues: CASSLVLVVGVDTIYF.

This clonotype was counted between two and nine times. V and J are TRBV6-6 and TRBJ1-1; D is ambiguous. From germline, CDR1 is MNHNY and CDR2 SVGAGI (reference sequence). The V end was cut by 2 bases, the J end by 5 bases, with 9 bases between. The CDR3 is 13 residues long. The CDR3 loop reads CASSYRTGTEAFF. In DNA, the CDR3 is TGTGCCAGCAGTTACCGGACGGGGACTGAAGCTTTCTTT.

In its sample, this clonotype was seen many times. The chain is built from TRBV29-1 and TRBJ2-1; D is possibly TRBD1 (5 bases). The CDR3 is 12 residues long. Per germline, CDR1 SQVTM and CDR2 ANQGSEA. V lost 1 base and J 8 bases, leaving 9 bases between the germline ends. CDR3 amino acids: CSVEGQGDEQFF. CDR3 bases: TGCAGCGTTGAAGGGCAGGGCGATGAGCAGTTCTTC.

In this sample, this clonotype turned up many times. This CDR3 is CSAEGRLSNTEAFF. The CDR3 region has the DNA TGCAGCGCCGAAGGCCGGCTTTCTAACACTGAAGCTTTCTTT. The gene calls are TRBV29-1 and TRBJ1-1; D unresolved. CDR3 length: 14 residues. The germline V gene encodes CDR1 SQVTM and CDR2 ANQGSEA. Trimming removed 7 bases from V and 2 bases from J, with 17 bases in between.

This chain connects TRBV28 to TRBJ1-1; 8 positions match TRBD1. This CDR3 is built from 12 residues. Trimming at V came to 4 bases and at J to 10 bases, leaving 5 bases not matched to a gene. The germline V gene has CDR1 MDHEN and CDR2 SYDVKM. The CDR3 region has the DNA TGTGCCAGCAGTTCCAGGGGGCTAACAGCTTTCTTT. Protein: CASSSRGLTAFF.

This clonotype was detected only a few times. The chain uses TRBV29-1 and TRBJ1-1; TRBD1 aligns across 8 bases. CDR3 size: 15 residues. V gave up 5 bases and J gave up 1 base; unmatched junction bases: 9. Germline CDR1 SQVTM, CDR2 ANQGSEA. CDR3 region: CSVLPRTGRNTEAFF. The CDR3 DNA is TGCAGCGTTCTTCCCCGGACAGGGAGGAACACTGAAGCTTTCTTT.

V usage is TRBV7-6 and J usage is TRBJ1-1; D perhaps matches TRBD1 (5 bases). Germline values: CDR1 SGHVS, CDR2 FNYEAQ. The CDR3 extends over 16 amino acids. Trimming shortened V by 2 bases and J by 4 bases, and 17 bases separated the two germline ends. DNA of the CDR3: TGTGCCAGCAGCTTAACATCCCCGGGACTGGGCACTGAAGCTTTCTTT. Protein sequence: CASSLTSPGLGTEAFF. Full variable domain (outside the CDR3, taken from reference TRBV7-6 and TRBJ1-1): GAGVSQSPRYKVTKRGQDVALRCDPISGHVSLYWYRQALGQGPEFLTYFNYEAQQDKSGLPNDRFSAERPEGSISTLTIQRTEQRDSAMYRCASSLTSPGLGTEAFFGQGTRLTVV.

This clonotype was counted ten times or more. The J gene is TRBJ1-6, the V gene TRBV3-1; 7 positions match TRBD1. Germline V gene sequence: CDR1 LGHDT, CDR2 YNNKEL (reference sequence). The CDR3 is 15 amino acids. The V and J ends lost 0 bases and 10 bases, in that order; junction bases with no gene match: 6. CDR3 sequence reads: CASSQDTGVASPLHF. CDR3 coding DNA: TGTGCCAGCAGCCAAGACACAGGGGTGGCCTCACCCCTCCACTTT.

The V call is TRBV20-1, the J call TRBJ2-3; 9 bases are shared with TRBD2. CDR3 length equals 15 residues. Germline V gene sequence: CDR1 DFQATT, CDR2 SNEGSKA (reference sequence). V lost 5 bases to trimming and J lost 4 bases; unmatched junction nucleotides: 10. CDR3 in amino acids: CSAYHASGAPDTQYF. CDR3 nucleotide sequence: TGCAGTGCTTACCACGCTAGCGGGGCCCCAGATACGCAGTATTTT.

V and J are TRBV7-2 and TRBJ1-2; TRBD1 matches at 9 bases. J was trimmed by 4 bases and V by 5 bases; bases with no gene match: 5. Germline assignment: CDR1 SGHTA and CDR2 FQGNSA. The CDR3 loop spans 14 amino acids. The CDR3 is CASSTGTGLYGYTF. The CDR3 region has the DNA TGTGCCAGCAGCACCGGGACAGGGCTCTATGGCTACACCTTC.

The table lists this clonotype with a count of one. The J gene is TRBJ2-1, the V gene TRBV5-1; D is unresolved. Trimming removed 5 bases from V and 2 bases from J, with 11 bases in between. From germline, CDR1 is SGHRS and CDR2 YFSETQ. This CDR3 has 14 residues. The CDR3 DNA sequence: TGCGCCAGCAGTCCTGAGTCGACCTACAATGAGCAGTTCTTC. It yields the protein CASSPESTYNEQFF.

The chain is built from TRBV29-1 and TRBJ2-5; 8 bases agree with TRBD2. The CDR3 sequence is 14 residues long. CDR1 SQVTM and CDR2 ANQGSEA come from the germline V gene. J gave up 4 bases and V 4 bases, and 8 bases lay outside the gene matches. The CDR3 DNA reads TGCAGCGTTGTCTCCGGGAGGGCGGGAGAGACCCAGTACTTC. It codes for CSVVSGRAGETQYF.

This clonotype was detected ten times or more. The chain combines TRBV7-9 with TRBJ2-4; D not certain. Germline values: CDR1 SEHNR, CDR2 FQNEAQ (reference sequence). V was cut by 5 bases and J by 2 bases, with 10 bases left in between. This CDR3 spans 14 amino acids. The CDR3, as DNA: TGTGCCAGCAGCCCTCAAGGGCCCAAAAACATTCAGTACTTC. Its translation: CASSPQGPKNIQYF.